This TCR beta chain was captured by sequencing in a study of radiotherapy plus CTLA-4 blockade in lung cancer. Overall study: Disease control reached less than 40%, with objective responses in approximately 20%. Study-level findings and limits: In blood, tumor-derived TCR clones expanded after radiotherapy plus ipilimumab. Best predicting response, reportedly, were early blood T cell clone dynamics, with interferon-beta.

A note on this clone: What it binds is not known.

Sequencing was performed with immunoSEQ multiplex PCR; in TCRdb, only in-frame clones are kept and a portion is missing. The data hold tens of thousands of clones, with approximately 83% observed a single time. Unmatched junction bases numbered 9, after V lost 10 bases and J lost 4 bases. The CDR3 is 13 amino acids. Looked up from germline, CDR1 is MDHEN and CDR2 is SYDVKM. CTLA-4 blockade using ipilimumab, together with focal radiation, was received by patients with chemo-refractory metastatic non-small-cell lung cancer. This TCR was sampled from a human donor with non-small cell lung cancer who had a partial response to radiotherapy plus ipilimumab. The V and J genes are TRBV28 and TRBJ1-2, with 7 bases aligning to TRBD1. This specimen was peripheral blood, taken from a patient treated with radiotherapy plus ipilimumab. The CDR3 nucleotides read TGTGCCACCCGAAGGGACAGCCTCTATGGCTACACCTTC. This gives the protein CATRRDSLYGYTF.